This T cell receptor (beta chain) emerged from a study of monozygotic twins with inflammatory bowel disease. From germline, CDR1 is LGHNA and CDR2 YNFKEQ. The CDR3 loop spans 15 amino acids. A template switching step added UMIs, each with a 6-nucleotide sample barcode. The study subjected TCRalpha and TCRbeta cDNA to two nested PCRs of approximately 16 and 10 cycles. After re-calling the 5' RACE reads, TCRdb lists one entry per CDR3 protein, DNA absent. The sample table sets out under 200,000 distinct CDR3 sequences. Material: blood. The rearrangement uses TRBV4-2 and TRBJ1-1; without DNA, the TCRdb call of TRBD1 cannot be checked. The sequence was collected from a human donor with ulcerative colitis or Crohn's disease, or a healthy co-twin of an affected twin (not recorded which). This CDR3 reads CASNENQGDRVAAFF.